This T cell receptor (beta chain) was recovered during a study of T cell responses to AZD1222 COVID-19 vaccine. Study-wide points: Mostly white British, mostly female donors; authors suggested clonal diversity may be underestimated. The span of vaccine-associated CD4 TCRs extended across spike, with dominance at 160-218 and 743-854. Of spike-specific TCRs, nearly half reportedly target regions left unmutated in variants. An increase in Spike-specific TCR breadth and depth was observed after two AZD1222 doses.

The data were produced by immunoSEQ multiplex PCR, yet TCRdb's version contains in-frame clones alone and is incomplete. The top ten clones hold 2.8% of a sample with roughly 140,000 clones, about 89% of them seen once. A word on this clone: Its antigen is unknown.

The receptor comes from an adult in good health. The specimen comprised peripheral blood, sampled on day 0 of MenACWY control vaccination.

In DNA, the CDR3 is TGTGCCAGCAGTTCGCGATCCACCCAGAGAGATGGCTACACCTTC. This codes for CASSSRSTQRDGYTF. The J gene is TRBJ1-2, the V gene TRBV27; D remains ambiguous. The CDR3 sequence is 15 residues long. Germline lookup yields CDR1 MNHEY and CDR2 SMNVEV (reference sequence). V was trimmed by 4 bases and J by 6 bases, leaving 18 bases between them.